The present TCR beta chain was sequenced within a study of blood T cell repertoires in COVID-19. Study background: Some COVID-19 samples were acute and others convalescent; all came from the United States, Italy and Spain. PBMCs, B-cell-depleted T cells, or T cells provided the cDNA or gDNA that made up the material.

The CDR3 is 13 residues long. V was clipped by 7 bases and J by 4 bases; unmatched bases: 9. In germline, CDR1 is GTSNPN, CDR2 SVGIG (reference sequence). Sequencing used immunoSEQ multiplex PCR; TCRdb keeps in-frame clones, though not all of them. The sample carries roughly 380,000 clones, approximately 89% recorded once. This clone has just one count. One Seattle source followed patients from active infection through their disease course. This chain joins TRBV30 and TRBJ2-5, with 7 bases matching TRBD1. The TCR sequence derives from an older woman with COVID-19, enrolled during active disease. Sequenced material: peripheral blood. CDR3 sequence reads: CASSRTGRETQYF. DNA of the CDR3: TGTGCCTCAAGCCGGACAGGAAGAGAGACCCAGTACTTC.